The clone carrying this TCR beta chain was counted a few times. TCRdb re-called the PCR reads with MiXCR. The sample lists roughly 24,000 clones; about 17% were seen once. This CDR3 spans 15 amino acids. The J segment lost 7 bases and the V segment lost 6 bases, leaving 8 bases of the junction unmatched. The germline CDR1 and CDR2 sequences are MNHEY and SVGEGT. This entry belongs to a study of metastatic and nonmetastatic thyroid tumors. Thyroid surgery had not been preceded by any treatment in any patient. This TCR derives from a male donor with papillary thyroid cancer or a benign thyroid nodule (not recorded which). Some clones in this sample may be carry-over from other donors' samples. The gene calls are TRBV6-2 or TRBV6-3 and TRBJ1-6, with 8 nucleotides matching TRBD1. Specimen: adjacent normal tissue. The CDR3 sequence is CASRATTGGNSPLHF. The CDR3 DNA follows: TGTGCCAGCAGGGCTACCACAGGGGGGAATTCACCCCTCCACTTT.